This T cell receptor (beta chain) was obtained from a study of T cell repertoires in cytomegalovirus infection. Study summary: Carrying CMV and the relevant HLA type showed in public TCR beta signatures.

The CDR3 has 14 residues. Trimming removed 2 bases at V and 1 base at J, with 8 bases between. Germline CDR1 is MDHEN and CDR2 is SYDVKM. A few counts support this clonotype. One entry per CDR3 protein, called by TCRdb with MiXCR from the reads. The sample yields about 740,000 distinct CDR3 sequences, 35% to 45% seen once. Source material: PBMCs. The V gene is TRBV28, the J gene TRBJ1-1, with D hard to call. This TCR was sampled from a human donor in good health (CMV status not recorded). Some clones in this sample may be carry-over from other donors' samples. CDR3 nucleotide sequence: TGTGCCAGCAGTTTACACGCCGAGAACACTGAAGCTTTCTTT. It yields the protein CASSLHAENTEAFF.